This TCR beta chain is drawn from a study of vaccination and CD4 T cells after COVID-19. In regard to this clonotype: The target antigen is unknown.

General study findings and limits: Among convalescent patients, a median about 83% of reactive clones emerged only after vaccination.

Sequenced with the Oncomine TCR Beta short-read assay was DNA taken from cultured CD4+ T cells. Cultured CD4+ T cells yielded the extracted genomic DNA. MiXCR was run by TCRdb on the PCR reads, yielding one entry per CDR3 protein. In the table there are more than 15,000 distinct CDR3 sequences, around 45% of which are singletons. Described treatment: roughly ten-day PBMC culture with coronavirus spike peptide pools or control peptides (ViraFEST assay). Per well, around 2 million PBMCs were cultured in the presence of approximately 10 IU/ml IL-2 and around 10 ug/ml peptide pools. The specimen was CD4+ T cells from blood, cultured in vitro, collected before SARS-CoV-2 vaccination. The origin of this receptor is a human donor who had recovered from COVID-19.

The CDR3 spells CSVTTGTSNSPLHF. The CDR3 bases are TGCAGCGTTACTACCGGGACTAGCAATTCACCCCTCCACTTT. The chain is built from TRBV29-1 and TRBJ1-6, with D possibly TRBD1 on 5 matching bases. Germline assignment: CDR1 SQVTM and CDR2 ANQGSEA. The CDR3 runs to 14 residues. Trimming removed 5 bases at V and 7 bases at J, with 15 bases between.